These 3 T cell receptor beta chains originate from one sample sequenced in a study of blood T cell repertoires in COVID-19 (dated by TCRdb to the early 2020s). Preparation of the library involved the immunoSEQ multiplex PCR assay. This immuneACCESS table, as held by TCRdb, lists in-frame sequences with V and J called but not all clones. Of the missing ones, under half trace to an unresolved V gene in checked studies; the others have no known cause. For this sample there are 200,000 to 250,000 clones; roughly four fifths appear just once. 7.5% to 9% of the sample is in the top ten clones. The sequencing input was peripheral blood. These receptors were collected from a woman of 80 years or more with COVID-19, enrolled during active disease.

The CDR3 nucleotides read TGTGCCAGCAGAGAGGGGGCCGGCACAGATACGCAGTATTTT. Translation gives CASREGAGTDTQYF. The V and J genes are TRBV6-5 and TRBJ2-3; the match to TRBD1 covers 7 bases. The V gene's germline CDR1 is MNHEY and CDR2 SVGAGI. The CDR3 has 14 amino acids. V lost 6 bases and J lost 1; bases outside the gene matches: 4.

The J gene is TRBJ2-1, the V gene TRBV19; 7 positions match TRBD1. Germline CDR1 LNHDA, CDR2 SQIVND (reference sequence). The CDR3 spans 15 residues. Trimming cost V 0 bases and J 5 bases; bases outside gene matches: 4. The CDR3 nucleotides are TGTGCCAGTAGTATAGATCCACAGGGGCACAATGAGCAGTTCTTC. Its translation is CASSIDPQGHNEQFF.

This rearrangement joins TRBV7-8 to TRBJ1-3, with 10 bases lining up with TRBD1. V trimming: 2 bases; J trimming: 3 bases; junction bases outside the gene matches: 7. Germline CDR1 is SGHVS and CDR2 is FQNEAQ. This CDR3 has 17 amino acids. The CDR3 spells CASSLTTGTGVGNTIYF. CDR3 bases: TGTGCCAGCAGCTTAACCACCGGGACAGGGGTTGGAAACACCATATATTTT.